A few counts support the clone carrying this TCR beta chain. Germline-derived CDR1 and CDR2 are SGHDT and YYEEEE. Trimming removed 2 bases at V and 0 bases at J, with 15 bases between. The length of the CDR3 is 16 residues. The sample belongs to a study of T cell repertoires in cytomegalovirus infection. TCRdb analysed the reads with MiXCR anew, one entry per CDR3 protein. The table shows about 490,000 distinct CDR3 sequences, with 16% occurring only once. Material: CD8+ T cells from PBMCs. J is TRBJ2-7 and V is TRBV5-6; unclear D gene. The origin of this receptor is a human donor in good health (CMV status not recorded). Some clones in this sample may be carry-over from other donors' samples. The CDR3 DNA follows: TGTGCCAGCAGCTTCCGTGGGCCGACGGGCTCCTACGAGCAGTACTTC. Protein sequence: CASSFRGPTGSYEQYF. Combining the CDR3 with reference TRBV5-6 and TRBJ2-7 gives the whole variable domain DAGVTQSPTHLIKTRGQQVTLRCSPKSGHDTVSWYQQALGQGPQFIFQYYEEEERQRGNFPDRFSGHQFPNYSSELNVNALLLGDSALYLCASSFRGPTGSYEQYFGPGTRLTVT.